This T cell receptor (beta chain) was documented in a study of T cells after yellow fever vaccination (dated by TCRdb to between 2017 and 2020). About the study as a whole: The SMART-Seq v4 Ultra Low Input RNA kit was used to prepare libraries from fractions with low cell numbers. To follow T-cell clones before and after both primary and booster YFV17D yellow fever vaccination, bulk TCR alpha and beta repertoires underwent longitudinal sequencing. Two healthy male donors, one aged 18 to 30 and one aged 30 to 39 years, were included in the cohort. Blood was drawn at multiple timepoints before and after primary and secondary immunization, with bulk PBMC replicates and cell subsets isolated. Results the study describes overall, beyond this receptor: The secondary T-cell response was weaker than the primary response but faster, peaking on day 5 instead of day 15. FACS-sorted repertoires could contain abundant contaminating clonotypes from the bulk population, so computational filtering was required. A small fraction of clonotypes appeared in both the CD4 and CD8 compartments, likely as a result of convergent recombination. After the booster, most clones that had expanded after primary vaccination were detected again (approximately 95% of CD4 and roughly 86% of CD8), suggesting broad maintenance of memory. Because the study included only two donors, the extent to which the findings can be generalized is limited.

TCR cDNA was synthesized by 5'RACE template switching, through which a universal primer site and unique molecular identifiers were introduced. Priming of cDNA synthesis was performed from both the TCR alpha and TCR beta constant segments. Library amplification involved two PCR steps, and the second step added sample barcodes and sequencing adapters. Libraries were sequenced on Illumina HiSeq 2500 (2x100 bp) or NovaSeq (2x150 bp). Regarding the original processing steps: Reads were demultiplexed and collapsed into UMI consensus sequences with MIGEC, and V(D)J alignment was performed with MiXCR. Clonotypes responding to the vaccine were identified with edgeR on replicate PBMC samples, with the criteria of FDR below 0.01 and a log2 fold change above 5 up to day 15. Each bulk clonotype received a CD4 or CD8 identity based on whether the sequenced CD4 or CD8 repertoire contained that clonotype at higher abundance. The public reads were quality trimmed at Q25 with fastp and then assembled into clones with MiXCR by TCRdb, keeping productive beta chains. CDR3 protein duplicates are merged, each entry listing the most common genes and DNA. Clone size and V and J calls follow TCRdb, not the original study. The sample table contains 300,000 or so distinct CDR3 sequences; only one count was recorded for roughly 13% of them. The top ten clonotypes cover 0.4% to 0.55% of the sample.

Measured from the cysteine to the phenylalanine, the CDR3 is 16 residues long. Only the CDR3 DNA is retained, 48 bases long and in frame from the first base. Unmatched junction bases come to 9, with V trimmed by 8 bases and J by 6 bases. The sample's treatment or condition label, decoded: live attenuated yellow fever vaccine strain. A standard Ficoll-Paque protocol was used to isolate PBMCs from peripheral blood. Dynabeads CD4 and CD8 positive selection kits were used to isolate the CD4 and CD8 T-cell fractions. TriZol was used to extract RNA from bulk PBMCs, CD4 and CD8 fractions, and dextramer-positive and dextramer-negative fractions. This clonotype was observed a handful of times. Its recognized antigen is unknown. Base qualities are not recorded, but no much larger clone differs from it by a single base.

The sample was CD4+ T cells sorted from PBMCs, taken 45 days after the yellow fever booster vaccination. Recombination linked TRBV12-3 or TRBV12-4 to TRBJ2-3, with TRBD2 matching 15 junction bases. The TCR sequence derives from a man aged 25-45 years who received the YFV17D yellow fever vaccine. The bases read TGTGCCAGCGCCTCGGGACTAGCGGGAGGTTTGGATACGCAGTATTTT. Translated, this is CASASGLAGGLDTQYF.